This TCR beta chain appears in the sequencing data of a study of shared clonotypes between healthy human individuals. About the research overall: Sampling drew on donors who were a couple of women and a few men aged 18 to 49. Study-level points and caveats: Clonotypes that were shared across several donors made up 4.5% to 5% of naive CD4 clonotypes. Sequencing depth was predicted to influence how clonotypes are shared among donors.

CD45RO+ cells were combined with CCR7-negative CD45RA+ TemRA cells to form CD8 memory. In regard to this clone: Its antigen is not known.

Assay: immunoSEQ multiplex PCR; the TCRdb copy retains only in-frame clones and omits some. The data show around 99,000 clones, with almost 70% seen just once and approximately 46% held by the top ten. The CDR3 covers 14 residues. Germline CDR1 is MGHRA and CDR2 is YSYEKL. The V end lost 2 bases, the J end lost 3 bases, and 11 bases lay between the germline ends. The specimen sequenced was memory CD8+ T cells sorted from blood. Subset described: CD45RO+ cells pooled with CCR7-negative TemRA cells. The receptor comes from a young man in good health. The chain combines TRBV4-1 with TRBJ2-7; D not resolved. The CDR3 here is CASSQTYYSYEQYF. CDR3 in DNA: TGCGCCAGCAGCCAAACCTACTACAGCTACGAGCAGTACTTC.